This T cell receptor beta chain appears in the sequencing data of a study of Ad26.COV2.S vaccination and SARS-CoV-2 variants. Across the whole study: The Ad26.COV2.S arm of the COV1001 trial was where the donor was placed. Regarding the study as a whole: After vaccination, reports described spike-specific CD8+ and CD4+ T cell responses as showing substantial breadth. The placebo group had lower spike-specific TCR breadth than the vaccine recipients did.

The treatment: around 19 received Ad26.COV2.S at low or high dose, single or two shots; about 5 received placebo; per-sample allocation not given. Sampling happened 63 days after the first vaccine or placebo injection. The V gene's germline CDR1 is WNHNN and CDR2 SYGVQD (reference sequence). The CDR3 length equals 11 residues, ends included. TCRdb's copy holds only in-frame clones and misses some; the assay was immunoSEQ multiplex PCR. This sample yields 450,000 to 550,000 clones, of which about 88% are seen a single time; 2.5% to 3% belongs to the top ten. On this clone itself: Its antigen remains unidentified. It is unclear where the CDR3 begins or ends on the DNA, so no DNA is shown, and the CDR3 is as TCRdb lists it.

The specimen was peripheral blood, collected in a trial of Ad26.COV2.S vaccine versus placebo. The rearrangement joins TRBV10-1 to TRBJ2-7; no check of the table's D call, TRBD2, against the DNA was made. This TCR was recovered from a person between 18 and 65 years old who received the Ad26.COV2.S COVID-19 vaccine or a placebo. CDR3 region: CATFGVGILYF.